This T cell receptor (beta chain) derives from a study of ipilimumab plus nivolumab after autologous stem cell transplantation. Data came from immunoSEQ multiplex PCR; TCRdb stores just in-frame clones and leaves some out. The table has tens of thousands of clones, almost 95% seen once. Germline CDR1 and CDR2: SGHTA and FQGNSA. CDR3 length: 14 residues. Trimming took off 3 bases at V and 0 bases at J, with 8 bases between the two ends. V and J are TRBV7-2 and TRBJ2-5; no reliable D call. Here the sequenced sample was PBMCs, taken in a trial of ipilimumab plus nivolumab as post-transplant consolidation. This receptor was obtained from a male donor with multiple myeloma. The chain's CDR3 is CASSFTTYQETQYF. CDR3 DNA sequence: TGTGCCAGCAGCTTTACTACGTACCAAGAGACCCAGTACTTC.